One and the same sample provided the 22 T cell receptor beta chains below, sequenced in a study of cytomegalovirus exposure and HLA in healthy donors. Both 60 Vbeta primers and 13 Jbeta primers went into the PCR. Method: immunoSEQ multiplex PCR; TCRdb's copy keeps in-frame clones and lacks some. The sample carries 82,000 or so clones, around four fifths recorded once. The sequenced sample was PBMCs. The receptors originated from a woman aged 45-65 years in good health and CMV-seropositive.

There are a few counts of this clone. The chain joins TRBV15 to TRBJ2-7; TRBD1 matches 8 bases. V was clipped by 4 bases and J by 7 bases; unmatched bases: 12. Germline loops: CDR1 LNHNV, CDR2 YYDKDF (reference sequence). CDR3 length: 15 residues. The CDR3 coding sequence is TGTGCCACCAGCACCGGACAGGGCGAAACTCAAGAGCAGTACTTC. Translating gives CATSTGQGETQEQYF.

The genes are TRBV11-1 and TRBJ2-5; TRBD2 matches at 9 bases. The CDR3 is made up of 16 amino acids. Germline assignment: CDR1 SGHAT and CDR2 FQDESV (reference sequence). J lost 5 bases, V lost 5 bases, and 12 bases had no gene match. The CDR3 region has the DNA TGTGCCAGCAGCGCCCGAAAAGCGGGAGGTGTGGAGACCCAGTACTTC. Residues: CASSARKAGGVETQYF.

This clone has just one count. V gene TRBV11-3 combines with J gene TRBJ2-7, with 8 nucleotides matching TRBD2. Trimming removed 5 bases from V and 1 base from J; junction bases left unmatched: 7. The length of the CDR3 is 15 residues. Germline loops: CDR1 SGHNT, CDR2 YENEEA. CDR3 DNA sequence: TGTGCCAGCAGCCTACGGAGCGGGAGTTCCTACGAGCAGTACTTC. Amino acid sequence: CASSLRSGSSYEQYF.

The gene calls are TRBV28 and TRBJ2-7, with 8 nucleotides matching TRBD2. Germline CDR1 MDHEN, CDR2 SYDVKM. There are 15 residues in the CDR3. V dropped 6 bases and J dropped 4; count of bases not matched to a gene: 11. The CDR3 is CASRTVSGSRYEQYF. CDR3 DNA sequence: TGTGCCAGCAGGACGGTAAGCGGGAGTCGTTACGAGCAGTACTTC.

The chain couples TRBV2 to TRBJ2-1, with D hard to call. V was trimmed by 10 bases and J by 9 bases, leaving 16 bases between them. Looked up from germline, CDR1 is SNHLY and CDR2 is FYNNEI. The CDR3 runs to 12 residues. CDR3 DNA sequence: TGTGCCATCGACGACCTTAGGAGTGAGCAGTTCTTC. It yields the protein CAIDDLRSEQFF.

This clone occurred a few times. CDR3 nucleotide sequence: TGTGCCAGCAGTGCCTCAGGAGGGACAGGGTTTGCTTTCTTT. Amino acid sequence: CASSASGGTGFAFF. The chain has TRBV6-5 and TRBJ1-1; TRBD1 aligns across 9 bases. Per the germline V gene, CDR1 is MNHEY and CDR2 is SVGAGI. The junction had 12 bases not matched to a gene; V was cut back by 5 bases and J by 11 bases. This CDR3 region has 14 residues.

This chain uses TRBV10-1 with TRBJ2-1, with a tentative D call TRBD2 (6 bases). V lost 6 bases and J lost 6, with 15 bases in between. The CDR3 contains 14 residues. Germline V gene data show CDR1 as WNHNN and CDR2 as SYGVQD (reference sequence). CDR3: CASSLRLDSNEQFF. DNA for the CDR3: TGCGCCAGCAGCCTCCGACTAGACTCCAATGAGCAGTTCTTC.

This chain connects TRBV10-1 to TRBJ2-7; TRBD1 agrees at 8 bases. J gave up 2 bases and V 3 bases, and 6 bases lay outside the gene matches. This CDR3 has 15 residues. Germline-derived CDR1 and CDR2 are WNHNN and SYGVQD (reference sequence). CDR3 in DNA: TGCGCCAGCAGTGACCGGGACAGGAAGCCCTACGAGCAGTACTTC. Translated: CASSDRDRKPYEQYF.

This clone showed up just a few times. The chain is built from TRBV4-2 and TRBJ2-5, with 15 positions matching TRBD2. Losses at the gene ends were 4 bases for V and 3 bases for J; bases not matched to a gene: 6. CDR1 is LGHNA, CDR2 YNFKEQ, per germline. There are 17 residues in the CDR3. The CDR3, as DNA: TGTGCCAGCAGCCCGGGACTAGCGGGAGGTGAGGAAGAGACCCAGTACTTC. Amino acid sequence: CASSPGLAGGEEETQYF.

The gene calls are TRBV7-8 and TRBJ2-4; 8 bases are shared with TRBD2. Germline trimming cut 5 bases from V and 0 bases from J; bases unmatched to any gene: 9. Germline V lookup: CDR1 SGHVS, CDR2 FQNEAQ. CDR3 length: 17 residues. In DNA, the CDR3 is TGTGCCAGCAGCCCAACTACTAGCGGACTAGCCAAAAACATTCAGTACTTC. This translates into CASSPTTSGLAKNIQYF. Full variable domain (rest looked up from reference TRBV7-8 and TRBJ2-4): GAGVSQSPRYKVAKRGQDVALRCDPISGHVSLFWYQQALGQGPEFLTYFQNEAQLDKSGLPSDRFFAERPEGSVSTLKIQRTQQEDSAVYLCASSPTTSGLAKNIQYFGAGTRLSVL.

The chain has TRBV18 and TRBJ2-1; the match to TRBD2 covers 10 bases. J was trimmed by 4 bases and V by 5 bases; bases with no gene match: 5. The CDR3 totals 15 residues. Germline V gene data show CDR1 as KGHSH and CDR2 as LQKENI. The DNA of the CDR3 is TGTGCCAGCTCATCGGGACTAGCGAATTACAATGAGCAGTTCTTC. It translates to CASSSGLANYNEQFF.

The gene calls are TRBV28 and TRBJ1-2; D not certain. Germline CDR1 and CDR2: MDHEN and SYDVKM. This CDR3 has 13 amino acids. Trimming removed 3 bases from V and 2 bases from J, with 7 bases in between. The CDR3 sequence is CASSLSPNYGYTF. The CDR3 DNA reads as TGTGCCAGCAGTTTGAGTCCCAACTATGGCTACACCTTC.

This rearrangement joins TRBV2 to TRBJ1-5; weak D call: TRBD1 (5 bases). The CDR3 loop spans 14 amino acids. Germline CDR1 reads SNHLY; CDR2 reads FYNNEI. V dropped 2 bases and J dropped 4 bases, with 9 bases sitting between them. CDR3 DNA sequence: TGTGCCAGCAGTGAAAGGACACGGAATCAGCCCCAGCATTTT. It translates to CASSERTRNQPQHF.

The chain combines TRBV13 with TRBJ2-7; the D gene is possibly TRBD2 (5 bases). This CDR3 contains 13 residues. Deletions cut 2 bases from V and 5 bases from J, with 10 bases between. Germline-derived CDR1 and CDR2 are PRHDT and FYEKMQ (reference sequence). In DNA, the CDR3 is TGTGCCAGCAGCTTACGGGGAAGAAACGAGCAGTACTTC. Translating it yields CASSLRGRNEQYF.

This rearrangement joins TRBV28 to TRBJ1-2, with 8 nucleotides matching TRBD1. J gave up 4 bases and V 6 bases, and 4 bases lay outside the gene matches. CDR3 length: 13 residues. Germline values: CDR1 MDHEN, CDR2 SYDVKM. The CDR3 here is CASSQTGGYGYTF. The CDR3 DNA follows: TGTGCCAGCAGCCAAACAGGGGGCTATGGCTACACCTTC.

The chain links TRBV23-1 to TRBJ2-5, with D maybe TRBD1 (5 bases). TRBV23-1 has ORF status, its function being uncertain. V was shortened by 2 bases and J by 4 bases, with 17 bases between the two germline ends. CDR3 size: 16 residues. The CDR3: CASSQPYSGLRETQYF. The CDR3 DNA is TGCGCCAGCAGTCAACCCTACTCAGGGTTGAGAGAGACCCAGTACTTC.

The chain joins TRBV7-8 to TRBJ2-1; no clear D. This CDR3 is 15 amino acids long. CDR1 and CDR2 from the germline V gene are SGHVS and FQNEAQ. Deletions cut 6 bases from V and 9 bases from J, with 21 bases between. The CDR3 nucleotides read TGTGCCAGCAGAAAAGACGGCGCATTCCGAGGTGAGCAGTTCTTC. Translation: CASRKDGAFRGEQFF.

V usage is TRBV6-5 and J usage is TRBJ2-1; tentative D call: TRBD2 (5 bases). CDR1 is MNHEY and CDR2 is SVGAGI in the germline V gene. The CDR3 length is 14 residues. V was shortened by 0 bases and J by 3 bases, with 6 bases between the two germline ends. The CDR3 is CASSYSRGYNEQFF. Written as DNA, the CDR3 is TGTGCCAGCAGTTACTCCCGGGGCTACAATGAGCAGTTCTTC.

The J gene is TRBJ1-1, the V gene TRBV6-1; no definite D call. This CDR3 is 14 amino acids long. V dropped 3 bases and J dropped 1 base, with 9 bases sitting between them. Germline V CDR1 and CDR2: MNHNS, SASEGT. The CDR3 sequence is CASSDGRANTEAFF. As DNA, the CDR3 is TGTGCCAGCAGTGATGGGAGGGCGAACACTGAAGCTTTCTTT.

For the CDR3, the DNA is TGTGCCAGCAGCTTCAAGCTAGGGACTAGCTTAGAGCAGTACTTC. Residues: CASSFKLGTSLEQYF. This chain connects TRBV5-6 to TRBJ2-7, with 9 positions matching TRBD2. Per the germline V gene, CDR1 is SGHDT and CDR2 is YYEEEE. CDR3 length: 15 amino acids. V was pared by 2 bases and J by 7 bases, with 10 bases of the junction left unmatched.

V usage is TRBV6-1 and J usage is TRBJ1-2, with 9 bases matching TRBD1. Germline values: CDR1 MNHNS, CDR2 SASEGT. With V trimmed by 2 bases and J by 0 bases, 16 bases remained unmatched. The CDR3 totals 20 residues. The DNA for the CDR3 is TGTGCCAGCAGTGAATCAAGGGGGATGGGACAGGGCGACTCTAACTATGGCTACACCTTC. Its protein product is CASSESRGMGQGDSNYGYTF.

The V and J genes are TRBV5-1 and TRBJ2-5; no clear D. V was clipped by 4 bases and J by 2 bases, with 12 bases between them. The CDR3 covers 14 residues. Looked up from germline, CDR1 is SGHRS and CDR2 is YFSETQ. The CDR3 region is CASSLGLSQETQYF. The CDR3 nucleotides read TGCGCCAGCAGCCTGGGTCTCAGTCAAGAGACCCAGTACTTC.